Following are 19 T cell receptor beta chains from one sample sequenced in a study of blood T cell repertoires in COVID-19. The method was immunoSEQ multiplex PCR; TCRdb's version includes in-frame clones alone and lacks a portion of them. The sample includes about 40,000 clones, about four fifths seen only once; the top ten take about 24%. Sequenced input: peripheral blood. The origin of the receptors is a human donor with acute or convalescent COVID-19. The donor label of this sample is uncertain.

The chain combines TRBV20-1 with TRBJ2-3; 10 positions agree with TRBD2. Unmatched junction bases numbered 4, after V lost 3 bases and J lost 7 bases. Germline values: CDR1 DFQATT, CDR2 SNEGSKA (reference sequence). The CDR3 extends over 13 amino acids. The CDR3 here is CSASERGGNTQYF. Here the CDR3 DNA reads TGCAGTGCTAGTGAGCGGGGGGGCAATACGCAGTATTTT.

The CDR3 loop reads CASSVERESDTQYF. The CDR3 coding sequence is TGTGCCAGCAGCGTCGAGCGGGAATCAGATACGCAGTATTTT. This sequence joins TRBV7-3 and TRBJ2-3; 7 nucleotides line up with TRBD2. This CDR3 has 14 residues. J was trimmed by 4 bases and V by 5 bases; bases with no gene match: 6. CDR1 is SGHTA and CDR2 is FQGTGA in the germline V gene.

The V call is TRBV6-4, the J call TRBJ2-1; TRBD2 matches 8 bases. CDR3 length: 13 residues. The junction had 6 bases not matched to a gene; V was cut back by 5 bases and J by 9 bases. Germline V gene lookup returns CDR1 MRHNA and CDR2 SNTAGT. The CDR3 sequence: CASSTSGQGEQFF. The DNA for the CDR3 is TGTGCCAGCAGTACTAGCGGTCAAGGTGAGCAGTTCTTC.

The sample holds one count of this clone. This chain connects TRBV9 to TRBJ2-2; TRBD1 aligns across 11 bases. The V and J ends lost 6 bases and 7 bases, in that order; junction bases with no gene match: 5. The CDR3 has 14 amino acids. CDR1 SGDLS and CDR2 YYNGEE come from the germline V gene. This chain's CDR3 is CASKGTGGLGELFF. Here the CDR3 DNA reads TGTGCCAGCAAAGGGACAGGGGGTCTCGGGGAGCTGTTTTTT. Full variable domain (remainder filled in from reference TRBV9 and TRBJ2-2): DSGVTQTPKHLITATGQRVTLRCSPRSGDLSVYWYQQSLDQGLQFLIQYYNGEERAKGNILERFSAQQFPDLHSELNLSSLELGDSALYFCASKGTGGLGELFFGEGSRLTVL.

The chain is built from TRBV7-8 and TRBJ2-7, with no clear D. V gave up 1 base and J gave up 4 bases, with 11 bases separating them. There are 14 residues in the CDR3. Germline CDR1 reads SGHVS; CDR2 reads FQNEAQ. The CDR3 region is CASSLVADTYEQYF. The CDR3 DNA sequence: TGTGCCAGCAGCTTAGTGGCGGATACTTACGAGCAGTACTTC.

This clone was detected once. The chain has TRBV9 and TRBJ1-2; D might be TRBD1 (5 bases). The CDR3 totals 16 residues. V shed 0 bases and J shed 0 bases, with 12 bases lying between them. Germline CDR1 SGDLS, CDR2 YYNGEE. This CDR3 reads CASSVGGLTANYGYTF. As DNA, the CDR3 is TGTGCCAGCAGCGTAGGGGGCCTGACAGCTAACTATGGCTACACCTTC.

The chain is built from TRBV18 and TRBJ2-2; 7 bases line up with TRBD2. Germline CDR1 is KGHSH and CDR2 is LQKENI. J gave up 2 bases and V 4 bases, and 7 bases lay outside the gene matches. This CDR3 is built from 16 residues. Here the CDR3 DNA reads TGTGCCAGCTCACGCTGGACTAGTGGAAACACCGGGGAGCTGTTTTTT. It yields the protein CASSRWTSGNTGELFF.

The V call is TRBV4-3, the J call TRBJ1-5; 7 bases are shared with TRBD1. CDR3 length equals 16 residues. Germline lookup yields CDR1 LGHNA and CDR2 YSLEER. Trimming took 1 base from V and 0 from J; bases not matched to a gene: 3. CDR3 in amino acids: CASSQGTGHSNQPQHF. CDR3 coding DNA: TGCGCCAGCAGCCAAGGGACAGGCCATAGCAATCAGCCCCAGCATTTT.

The chain is built from TRBV5-4 and TRBJ2-3, with TRBD2 identical over 9 bases. J lost 3 bases, V lost 2 bases, and 4 bases had no gene match. This CDR3 is 15 amino acids long. Per germline, CDR1 SGHNT and CDR2 YYREEE (reference sequence). The CDR3 DNA is TGTGCCAGCAGCTTTAGCGGGAGTCTTACAGATACGCAGTATTTT. Residues: CASSFSGSLTDTQYF.

The chain couples TRBV7-3 to TRBJ1-1; 9 nucleotides align to TRBD1. J lost 7 bases, V lost 5 bases, and 5 bases had no gene match. The CDR3 sequence is 13 residues long. Germline CDR1 SGHTA, CDR2 FQGTGA. Here the CDR3 DNA reads TGTGCCAGCAGCACCCAGACAGGGGGTGAAGCTTTCTTT. Its translation is CASSTQTGGEAFF. The full variable domain, in which reference TRBV7-3 and TRBJ1-1 provide the parts outside the CDR3, is GAGVSQTPSNKVTEKGKYVELRCDPISGHTALYWYRQSLGQGPEFLIYFQGTGAADDSGLPNDRFFAVRPEGSVSTLKIQRTERGDSAVYLCASSTQTGGEAFFGQGTRLTVV.

This chain connects TRBV7-6 to TRBJ1-6; perhaps TRBD1 as D (6 bases). Germline V lookup: CDR1 SGHVS, CDR2 FNYEAQ. The CDR3 sequence is 17 residues long. Trimming shortened V by 0 bases and J by 7 bases, and 16 bases separated the two germline ends. The CDR3 coding sequence is TGTGCCAGCAGCTTAGCCTCATCTGGGACATCGAATTCACCCCTCCACTTT. Amino acids: CASSLASSGTSNSPLHF.

The rearrangement links TRBV7-9 to TRBJ2-7, with a tentative D call TRBD2 (6 bases). V was shortened by 1 base and J by 6 bases, with 13 bases between the two germline ends. There are 14 residues in the CDR3. Per the germline V gene, CDR1 is SEHNR and CDR2 is FQNEAQ (reference sequence). The CDR3 bases are TGTGCCAGCAGCTTAGTGGGGACTTCGGGCGAGCAGTACTTC. It encodes CASSLVGTSGEQYF.

V is TRBV7-9 and J is TRBJ1-1; TRBD1 aligns across 7 bases. Germline V gene lookup returns CDR1 SEHNR and CDR2 FQNEAQ (reference sequence). J was trimmed by 3 bases and V by 1 base; bases with no gene match: 11. The CDR3 runs to 17 residues. The CDR3 nucleotides are TGTGCCAGCAGCTTAGATAAGAGGGGGCGGCTGGACACTGAAGCTTTCTTT. It codes for CASSLDKRGRLDTEAFF.

The chain joins TRBV4-2 to TRBJ1-1, with 10 nucleotides matching TRBD1. Germline CDR1 LGHNA, CDR2 YNFKEQ. V lost 4 bases and J lost 6; bases outside the gene matches: 14. The CDR3 extends over 17 amino acids. The CDR3: CASSPRSSGQGVSEAFF. Written as DNA, the CDR3 is TGTGCCAGCAGCCCAAGATCGTCCGGACAGGGGGTTTCTGAAGCTTTCTTT.

The J gene is TRBJ2-3, the V gene TRBV5-4; TRBD2 aligns across 11 bases. The CDR3 length is 17 residues. Germline values: CDR1 SGHNT, CDR2 YYREEE (reference sequence). Losses at the gene ends were 4 bases for V and 6 bases for J; bases not matched to a gene: 13. The CDR3 sequence is CASSRGTSGALLDTQYF. In DNA, the CDR3 is TGTGCCAGCAGCCGCGGGACTAGCGGAGCCCTCCTTGATACGCAGTATTTT.

This chain joins TRBV6-5 and TRBJ2-7; 8 bases match TRBD1. Germline-derived CDR1 and CDR2 are MNHEY and SVGAGI. With V trimmed by 6 bases and J by 7 bases, 11 bases remained unmatched. The CDR3 consists of 14 residues. CDR3 nucleotide sequence: TGTGCCAGCAGAGACGACAGGGGTTTTGGGGAGCAGTACTTC. Translation: CASRDDRGFGEQYF.

This clone came up once. CDR3 coding DNA: TGCGCCAGCAGCCAGAGGGGGAGCTACTCTGGGGCCAACGTCCTGACTTTC. Amino acid sequence: CASSQRGSYSGANVLTF. The chain couples TRBV4-1 to TRBJ2-6, with D maybe TRBD1 (6 bases). CDR3 length: 17 amino acids. Trimming took 3 bases from V and 0 from J, leaving 12 bases between them. CDR1 and CDR2 (germline): MGHRA, YSYEKL.

This clone appeared once. The V and J genes are TRBV28 and TRBJ1-2, with 8 bases that match TRBD1. V gave up 5 bases and J gave up 6 bases; unmatched junction bases: 5. CDR1 MDHEN and CDR2 SYDVKM come from the germline V gene. CDR3 length: 13 residues. CDR3 region: CASSPQGAHGYTF. CDR3 nucleotides: TGTGCCAGCAGTCCCCAGGGGGCCCATGGCTACACCTTC.

The rearrangement links TRBV12-3 or TRBV12-4 to TRBJ1-1; possibly TRBD1 for D (5 bases). The CDR3 loop spans 12 amino acids. Trimming pared 10 bases from V and 3 bases from J, leaving 12 bases between. The CDR3 bases are TGTGCCACCCAGGGTGGGGACACTGAAGCTTTCTTT. Translation: CATQGGDTEAFF.